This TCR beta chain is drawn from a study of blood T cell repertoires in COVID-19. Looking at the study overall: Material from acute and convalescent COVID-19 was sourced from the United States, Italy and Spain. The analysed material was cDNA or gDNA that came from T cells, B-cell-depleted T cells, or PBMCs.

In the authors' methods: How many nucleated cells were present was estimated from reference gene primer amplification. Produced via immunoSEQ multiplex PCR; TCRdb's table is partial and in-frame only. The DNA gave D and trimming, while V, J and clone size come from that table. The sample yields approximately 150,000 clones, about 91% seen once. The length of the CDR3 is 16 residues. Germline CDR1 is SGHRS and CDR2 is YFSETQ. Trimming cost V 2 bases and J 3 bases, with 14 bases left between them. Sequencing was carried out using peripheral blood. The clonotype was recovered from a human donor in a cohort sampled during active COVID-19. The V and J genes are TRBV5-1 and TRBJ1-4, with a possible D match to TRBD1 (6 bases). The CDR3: CASSLSPGAPNEKLFF. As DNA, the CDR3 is TGCGCCAGCAGCTTAAGTCCAGGGGCGCCTAATGAAAAACTGTTTTTT.